Below, 16 T cell receptor beta chains from the same sample are listed, as sequenced in a study of T cell responses to AZD1222 COVID-19 vaccine. TCRdb's table, derived via immunoSEQ multiplex PCR, lists solely in-frame clones and lacks some. The table includes more than 110,000 clones, 88% detected once. Sequenced material: peripheral blood, taken 28 days after the second AZD1222 dose. The origin of the receptors is an adult who received the AZD1222 COVID-19 vaccine.

The chain carries TRBV5-1 and TRBJ1-2; no reliable D call. CDR3 size: 13 residues. Trimming removed 4 bases from V and 8 bases from J, with 15 bases in between. CDR1 is SGHRS and CDR2 is YFSETQ in the germline V gene. The DNA for the CDR3 is TGCGCCAGCAGCGCAGGCGGATCGGAAGGCTACACCTTC. Encoded protein: CASSAGGSEGYTF.

The genes are TRBV19 and TRBJ2-3; D gene uncertain. The CDR3 runs to 14 residues. The V gene's germline CDR1 is LNHDA and CDR2 SQIVND (reference sequence). V lost 5 bases and J lost 2, with 11 bases in between. The CDR3 DNA reads TGTGCCAGTAGTCTCTCAGACCACACAGATACGCAGTATTTT. The encoded protein is CASSLSDHTDTQYF.

This chain joins TRBV5-1 and TRBJ2-3; 7 bases line up with TRBD2. Germline V gene lookup returns CDR1 SGHRS and CDR2 YFSETQ. The CDR3 extends over 13 amino acids. V was pared by 4 bases and J by 6 bases, with 5 bases of the junction left unmatched. This chain's CDR3 is CASSTGRLDTQYF. DNA for the CDR3: TGCGCCAGCAGCACCGGGAGGTTGGATACGCAGTATTTT.

The chain is built from TRBV30 and TRBJ2-7; 16 bases match TRBD2. Germline V gives CDR1 GTSNPN, CDR2 SVGIG (reference sequence). The CDR3 has 14 amino acids. With V trimmed by 7 bases and J by 1 base, 1 base remained unmatched. CDR3 sequence reads: CASGLAGGSYEQYF. The CDR3 coding sequence is TGTGCCTCGGGACTAGCGGGAGGGTCCTACGAGCAGTACTTC.

This chain joins TRBV14 and TRBJ2-5; 12 bases line up with TRBD2. The CDR3 loop spans 16 amino acids. CDR1 and CDR2 (germline): SGHDN, FVKESK. V dropped 4 bases and J dropped 2; count of bases not matched to a gene: 5. The CDR3 sequence is CASSPGLAGHQETQYF. For the CDR3, the DNA is TGTGCCAGCAGCCCCGGACTAGCGGGACATCAAGAGACCCAGTACTTC.

This clone was seen just once. The genes are TRBV7-2 and TRBJ2-5; 9 bases map to TRBD2. With V trimmed by 3 bases and J by 3 bases, 2 bases remained unmatched. Germline values: CDR1 SGHTA, CDR2 FQGNSA. The CDR3 spans 14 residues. CDR3 sequence (DNA): TGTGCCAGCAGCTTTCAGCGGGGGGAAGAGACCCAGTACTTC. Translating it yields CASSFQRGEETQYF.

This sequence joins TRBV9 and TRBJ2-1; 10 positions match TRBD1. The CDR3 runs 14 residues. V shed 7 bases and J 5 bases; nucleotides not matched to a gene: 6. Germline CDR1 is SGDLS and CDR2 is YYNGEE. CDR3 DNA sequence: TGTGCCAGCGGACGGACAGGGGGGGACAATGAGCAGTTCTTC. It is translated as CASGRTGGDNEQFF.

This rearrangement joins TRBV6-5 to TRBJ2-5; TRBD1 matches at 7 bases. J lost 12 bases, V lost 0 bases, and 7 bases had no gene match. Germline-derived CDR1 and CDR2 are MNHEY and SVGAGI. This CDR3 has 13 residues. The CDR3 loop is CASSYSPGQNKYF. The CDR3 region has the DNA TGTGCCAGCAGTTACTCTCCGGGACAGAATAAGTACTTC.

The rearrangement uses TRBV5-1 and TRBJ2-5; TRBD2 matches at 7 bases. The CDR3 length is 15 residues. Germline CDR1 SGHRS, CDR2 YFSETQ. V lost 0 bases to trimming and J lost 1 base; unmatched junction nucleotides: 3. CDR3 DNA sequence: TGCGCCAGCAGCTTGGCCGGGGGGTCCCAAGAGACCCAGTACTTC. Its protein is CASSLAGGSQETQYF.

V usage is TRBV29-1 and J usage is TRBJ2-7, with TRBD2 matching 13 bases. The CDR3 sequence is 14 residues long. The V gene end was trimmed by 5 bases and the J gene end by 5 bases; junction bases not matched to a gene: 6. Germline V gene data show CDR1 as SQVTM and CDR2 as ANQGSEA. The CDR3 DNA sequence: TGCAGCGTTCCCGGACTAGCGGGAGTGGACGAGCAGTACTTC. Amino acids: CSVPGLAGVDEQYF.

The J gene is TRBJ1-2, the V gene TRBV28, with 8 bases that match TRBD1. Trimming cost V 7 bases and J 4 bases; bases outside gene matches: 8. This CDR3 region has 14 residues. Per the germline V gene, CDR1 is MDHEN and CDR2 is SYDVKM. The CDR3 protein is CASILDRVTYGYTF. CDR3 nucleotide sequence: TGTGCCAGCATTCTGGACAGGGTCACCTATGGCTACACCTTC.

The chain recombines TRBV6-5 with TRBJ1-2; D may be TRBD1 (5 bases). The CDR3 has 11 residues. V gave up 6 bases and J gave up 4 bases, with 6 bases separating them. The germline CDR1 and CDR2 sequences are MNHEY and SVGAGI. The CDR3 here is CASRGGYGYTF. DNA for the CDR3: TGTGCCAGCAGGGGGGGCTATGGCTACACCTTC.

The sample holds one count of this clone. The rearrangement uses TRBV20-1 and TRBJ2-1; D is unresolved. Trimming took 6 bases from V and 13 from J, leaving 13 bases between them. Germline V CDR1 and CDR2: DFQATT, SNEGSKA (reference sequence). The CDR3 spans 10 residues. The CDR3 protein is CSANLPAQFF. The DNA of the CDR3 is TGCAGTGCCAACCTCCCAGCACAGTTCTTC.

J is TRBJ2-2 and V is TRBV7-2, with D hard to call. Germline V CDR1 and CDR2: SGHTA, FQGNSA. This CDR3 comprises 16 residues. The V end lost 4 bases, the J end lost 4 bases, and 16 bases lay between the germline ends. The DNA for the CDR3 is TGTGCCAGCAGCTCCCGGGCTCGAAGAGGCACCGGGGAGCTGTTTTTT. Its translation: CASSSRARRGTGELFF.

V gene TRBV5-1 combines with J gene TRBJ1-1; D possibly corresponds to TRBD1 (5 bases). Deletions cut 2 bases from V and 4 bases from J, with 12 bases between. CDR1 SGHRS and CDR2 YFSETQ come from the germline V gene. The CDR3 has 14 amino acids. The CDR3 DNA reads TGCGCCAGCAGCTTCGACAGTTCTACCACTGAAGCTTTCTTT. It encodes CASSFDSSTTEAFF.

The chain combines TRBV7-2 with TRBJ1-1; TRBD1 aligns across 9 bases. Germline CDR1 is SGHTA and CDR2 is FQGNSA. J gave up 1 base and V 6 bases, and 9 bases lay outside the gene matches. The length of the CDR3 is 16 residues. CDR3 in amino acids: CASSTPTGGRNTEAFF. The CDR3 DNA sequence: TGTGCCAGCAGTACCCCTACAGGGGGCCGGAACACTGAAGCTTTCTTT.